This T cell receptor beta chain was identified during a study of human T cells and chemical hapten exposure. TCRdb used MiXCR to reprocess the RACE reads, holding one entry per CDR3 protein. Here the sample spans a few hundred thousand distinct CDR3 sequences, approximately 5% being singletons. Described time point: pre-sensitization, week 0. As for treatment: therapeutic diphenylcyclopropenone sensitization with weekly scalp DPC. Sample donors consisted of patients with alopecia, aged 18 to 70 years, who were suitable for DPC. Sequencing started from total RNA isolated from unfractionated whole blood. This CDR3 spans 13 amino acids. The V gene end was trimmed by 8 bases and the J gene end by 2 bases; junction bases not matched to a gene: 4. Germline V lookup: CDR1 MDHEN, CDR2 SYDVKM.

The clonotype was recovered from a woman younger than 30 with alopecia areata. Some clones in this sample may be carry-over from other donors' samples. The chain carries TRBV28 and TRBJ1-2; 8 bases match TRBD1. The sequenced sample was whole blood, obtained in connection with sensitization to the hapten diphenylcyclopropenone (DPC). CDR3 nucleotides: TGTGCCAGCTGGACAGGGAGGAACTATGGCTACACCTTC. Protein sequence: CASWTGRNYGYTF.